This TCR beta chain came from a study of blood T cell repertoires in COVID-19. About the study: The United States, Italy and Spain were the sources of the acute and convalescent COVID-19 samples. T cells, B-cell-depleted T cells, or PBMCs provided the cDNA or gDNA that served as material.

Authors' analysis steps: Reference gene primer amplification in the assay estimated nucleated cell counts. Profiled with immunoSEQ multiplex PCR; TCRdb holds only in-frame clones, not every one. From that table come the V and J calls and clone size; the DNA was used to work out D and trimming. The sample includes 30,000 to 35,000 clones, around 87% seen only once; the top ten take around 40%. This CDR3 spans 15 amino acids. The V gene's germline CDR1 is LNHDA and CDR2 SQIVND (reference sequence). Deletions cut 7 bases from V and 0 bases from J, with 13 bases between. The specimen sequenced was peripheral blood. This chain connects TRBV19 to TRBJ1-3; tentatively, D is TRBD1 (6 bases). The source is a human donor in a cohort sampled during active COVID-19. CDR3 loop: CASTMGHTSGNTIYF. The CDR3 nucleotides read TGTGCCAGTACAATGGGACATACCTCTGGAAACACCATATATTTT.